Following are 3 T cell receptor beta chains from one sample sequenced in a study of shared clonotypes between healthy human individuals. The method was immunoSEQ multiplex PCR; TCRdb's version includes in-frame clones alone and lacks a portion of them. Altogether approximately 2.1 million clones are present, 90% to 95% being singletons, with the ten largest covering 0.39%. The sequencing input was naive CD4+ T cells from PBMCs. The subset here: CD45RA+ positively selected. The receptors here all came from a man aged 18 to 29 in good health. Some clones in this sample may be carry-over from other donors' samples.

The CDR3 bases are TGTGCCAGCAGTCGCCGGGACCCGATCTACGAGCAGTACTTC. It translates to CASSRRDPIYEQYF. The chain is built from TRBV27 and TRBJ2-7; the D call may be TRBD1 or TRBD2 (5 bases each). V lost 5 bases and J 3 bases, leaving 14 bases between the germline ends. Germline CDR1 and CDR2: MNHEY and SMNVEV (reference sequence). The CDR3 has 14 residues.

This clone was detected once. The rearrangement uses TRBV2 and TRBJ2-1; D is undetermined. CDR1 is SNHLY, CDR2 FYNNEI, per germline. The CDR3 length is 13 residues. V lost 3 bases and J lost 4, with 7 bases in between. The CDR3 nucleotides are TGTGCCAGCAGTGACCAAGGGTACAATGAGCAGTTCTTC. Translation gives CASSDQGYNEQFF.

To note about this clone: Other DNA variants within this sample encode the same CDR3. The chain joins TRBV28 to TRBJ1-3; TRBD1 matches 7 bases. This CDR3 spans 15 amino acids. Per the germline V gene, CDR1 is MDHEN and CDR2 is SYDVKM. V trimming: 5 bases; J trimming: 0 bases; junction bases outside the gene matches: 4. The CDR3 DNA follows: TGTGCCAGCAGTCCGACAGGGAGCTCTGGAAACACCATATATTTT. Translated, it gives CASSPTGSSGNTIYF.